This T cell receptor beta chain comes out of a study of human CD4 T cells and Enterobacteriaceae. Generated by immunoSEQ multiplex PCR, the TCRdb table keeps only in-frame clones and is missing some. The table records just under 30,000 clones, about 80% of them present only once. Memory CD4+ T cells were sorted as all CD4+ cells except CD45RA+CCR7+CD95- naive cells, over 95% pure. Positive selection with CD4 and CD14 microbeads isolated CD4+ T cells and monocytes. CD8+, CD14+, CD16+, CD56+, CD19+ and CD25-bright cells were excluded before sorting. CDR3 length: 16 amino acids. Germline V CDR1 and CDR2: SGHNT, YYREEE (reference sequence). Trimming shortened V by 0 bases and J by 4 bases, and 13 bases separated the two germline ends.

The V and J genes are TRBV5-4 and TRBJ2-2, with no clear D. The sequencing sample was made of memory CD4+ T cells from blood. The receptor was isolated from a human donor in good health. CDR3 in amino acids: CASSLALGQPTGELFF. CDR3 DNA: TGTGCCAGCAGCTTGGCCCTAGGGCAGCCCACCGGGGAGCTGTTTTTT.